A single sample gave rise to the 21 T cell receptor beta chains below, sequenced in a study of T cell responses to AZD1222 COVID-19 vaccine. Some clones are missing from TCRdb's copy, which holds only in-frame ones; the method was immunoSEQ multiplex PCR. The table includes some 42,000 clones, approximately 88% detected once. The sample consisted of peripheral blood, taken 28 days after the second AZD1222 dose. These receptors all come from an adult who received the AZD1222 COVID-19 vaccine.

This clone showed up just a few times. V usage is TRBV11-3 and J usage is TRBJ2-3; 9 bases align to TRBD1. Germline CDR1 and CDR2: SGHNT and YENEEA. J gave up 3 bases and V 1 base, and 5 bases lay outside the gene matches. This CDR3 is 16 amino acids long. CDR3 residues: CASSLGTGGSTDTQYF. For the CDR3, the DNA is TGTGCCAGCAGCTTAGGAACAGGGGGCTCAACAGATACGCAGTATTTT.

The gene calls are TRBV18 and TRBJ2-5; no definite D call. Germline CDR1 and CDR2: KGHSH and LQKENI. The CDR3 covers 11 residues. V was shortened by 4 bases and J by 1 base, with 1 base between the two germline ends. CDR3 loop: CASSRQETQYF. Written as DNA, the CDR3 is TGTGCCAGCTCACGCCAAGAGACCCAGTACTTC.

The chain combines TRBV5-1 with TRBJ2-1, with D unresolved. V gave up 4 bases and J gave up 3 bases, with 11 bases separating them. The CDR3 contains 14 residues. CDR1 and CDR2 from the germline V gene are SGHRS and YFSETQ. The CDR3 DNA is TGCGCCAGCAGCGTGGAGATAAGCTACAATGAGCAGTTCTTC. Translation gives CASSVEISYNEQFF. Full variable domain (remainder filled in from reference TRBV5-1 and TRBJ2-1): KAGVTQTPRYLIKTRGQQVTLSCSPISGHRSVSWYQQTPGQGLQFLFEYFSETQRNKGNFPGRFSGRQFSNSRSEMNVSTLELGDSALYLCASSVEISYNEQFFGPGTRLTVL.

The count of this clone is one. The chain joins TRBV9 to TRBJ1-2; 7 bases match TRBD1. There are 14 residues in the CDR3. Germline CDR1 is SGDLS and CDR2 is YYNGEE. Unmatched junction bases numbered 9, after V lost 6 bases and J lost 4 bases. The CDR3 reads CASTEGQAAYGYTF. CDR3 nucleotides: TGTGCCAGCACCGAAGGACAGGCTGCCTATGGCTACACCTTC.

The chain joins TRBV19 to TRBJ1-3, with D hard to call. The CDR3 length is 12 residues. The V end lost 5 bases, the J end lost 8 bases, and 10 bases lay between the germline ends. Germline CDR1 LNHDA, CDR2 SQIVND (reference sequence). The CDR3 DNA follows: TGTGCCAGTAGTCTCCTGGGTGACACCATATATTTT. It codes for CASSLLGDTIYF. The entire variable domain, with the rest obtained from reference TRBV19 and TRBJ1-3, is as follows: DGGITQSPKYLFRKEGQNVTLSCEQNLNHDAMYWYRQDPGQGLRLIYYSQIVNDFQKGDIAEGYSVSREKKESFPLTVTSAQKNPTAFYLCASSLLGDTIYFGEGSWLTVV.

The genes are TRBV5-1 and TRBJ1-1; D is unclear. Germline V CDR1 and CDR2: SGHRS, YFSETQ. CDR3 length equals 15 residues. The V gene lost 0 bases and the J gene lost 9 bases, with 18 bases spanning the gap. For the CDR3, the DNA is TGCGCCAGCAGCTTGGAAATAACTGCCAAAAGTAAAGCTTTCTTT. Its translation is CASSLEITAKSKAFF.

The chain joins TRBV6-6 to TRBJ2-1, with D tentatively TRBD1 or TRBD2 (5 bases each). CDR3 length: 14 amino acids. V lost 0 bases and J lost 9, with 12 bases in between. Germline values: CDR1 MNHNY, CDR2 SVGAGI (reference sequence). The CDR3 loop is CASSYSGTAGEQFF. The CDR3 DNA follows: TGTGCCAGCAGTTACTCGGGGACCGCCGGTGAGCAGTTCTTC.

The J gene is TRBJ2-5, the V gene TRBV6-5; TRBD2 matches at 12 bases. Germline trimming cut 4 bases from V and 2 bases from J; bases unmatched to any gene: 2. The germline gives CDR1 MNHEY, CDR2 SVGAGI. This CDR3 has 15 amino acids. The CDR3 nucleotides read TGTGCCAGCAGTTCCGGACTAGCGGGGCAAGAGACCCAGTACTTC. It translates to CASSSGLAGQETQYF.

The chain links TRBV9 to TRBJ2-3; D is unclear. Germline CDR1 and CDR2: SGDLS and YYNGEE. Trimming removed 2 bases at V and 2 bases at J, with 6 bases between. The CDR3 has 13 amino acids. The CDR3 loop reads CASSVRPTDTQYF. The CDR3 DNA is TGTGCCAGCAGCGTGAGGCCCACAGATACGCAGTATTTT.

This clone was seen a few times. The chain combines TRBV2 with TRBJ2-3; D is unresolved. Germline CDR1 and CDR2: SNHLY and FYNNEI. This CDR3 is built from 14 residues. The V and J ends lost 6 bases and 1 base respectively, with 11 bases between them. The CDR3 sequence: CASRASHGTDTQYF. Here the CDR3 DNA reads TGTGCCAGCAGAGCATCGCATGGCACAGATACGCAGTATTTT.

The gene calls are TRBV25-1 and TRBJ2-3; D possibly corresponds to TRBD1 (6 bases). The germline V gene encodes CDR1 MGHDK and CDR2 SYGVNS. This CDR3 is built from 13 residues. The V and J ends lost 6 bases and 4 bases respectively, with 11 bases between them. The CDR3 reads CASRRDMSDTQYF. DNA for the CDR3: TGTGCCAGCAGACGGGACATGTCAGATACGCAGTATTTT.

This chain connects TRBV6-5 to TRBJ2-5, with 7 bases aligning to TRBD1. Germline V gives CDR1 MNHEY, CDR2 SVGAGI. V was pared by 6 bases and J by 4 bases, with 5 bases of the junction left unmatched. This CDR3 has 13 residues. The CDR3 coding sequence is TGTGCCAGCAGCAGACAGGGCGCAGAGACCCAGTACTTC. Translation gives CASSRQGAETQYF.

V gene TRBV6-5 combines with J gene TRBJ1-5; 8 bases are a match to TRBD1. The CDR3 extends over 16 amino acids. Germline loops: CDR1 MNHEY, CDR2 SVGAGI. The junction had 7 bases not matched to a gene; V was cut back by 0 bases and J by 6 bases. This CDR3 reads CASSYSGRGRVQPQHF. In nucleotides, the CDR3 is TGTGCCAGCAGTTACTCGGGCAGGGGGCGGGTTCAGCCCCAGCATTTT.

J is TRBJ2-3 and V is TRBV27; possibly TRBD2 for D (6 bases). This CDR3 region has 12 residues. The V and J ends lost 3 bases and 8 bases respectively, with 9 bases between them. The germline V gene encodes CDR1 MNHEY and CDR2 SMNVEV (reference sequence). Here the CDR3 DNA reads TGTGCCAGCAGTTTCCGGGGAGGTACGCAGTATTTT. Translating gives CASSFRGGTQYF.

V is TRBV5-1 and J is TRBJ2-1; D gene unclear. Trimming cost V 4 bases and J 10 bases, with 15 bases left between them. Germline V CDR1 and CDR2: SGHRS, YFSETQ. The CDR3 is 13 amino acids. The CDR3 DNA follows: TGCGCCAGCAGCCCCTTCGGGCAGACCGAGCAGTTCTTC. It encodes CASSPFGQTEQFF.

This chain's CDR3 is CASSPRTGPDTQYF. DNA for the CDR3: TGTGCCAGCTCACCACGGACCGGGCCAGATACGCAGTATTTT. The chain recombines TRBV18 with TRBJ2-3, with D unclear. CDR1 is KGHSH and CDR2 is LQKENI in the germline V gene. V was pared by 1 base and J by 4 bases, with 9 bases between. The CDR3 has 14 amino acids.

This clone has only one observation. The rearrangement links TRBV19 to TRBJ2-7; no clear D. Germline V gene lookup returns CDR1 LNHDA and CDR2 SQIVND (reference sequence). The CDR3 has 14 amino acids. V shed 3 bases and J shed 9 bases, with 18 bases lying between them. The CDR3 here is CASSISGGRGVQYF. DNA for the CDR3: TGTGCCAGTAGTATCTCGGGCGGTCGTGGAGTGCAGTACTTC.

This clone came up once. The rearrangement uses TRBV12-5 and TRBJ2-1, with TRBD1 matching 7 bases. Losses at the gene ends were 6 bases for V and 4 bases for J; bases not matched to a gene: 9. Germline-derived CDR1 and CDR2 are LGHNT and FRNRAP. CDR3 length equals 15 residues. CDR3 loop: CASGADRTIYNEQFF. The CDR3 region has the DNA TGTGCTAGTGGGGCGGACAGGACCATTTACAATGAGCAGTTCTTC.

V gene TRBV10-3 combines with J gene TRBJ1-2; 7 nucleotides agree with TRBD1. The V and J ends lost 6 bases and 4 bases, in that order; junction bases with no gene match: 2. The CDR3 spans 12 residues. Germline V gene lookup returns CDR1 ENHRY and CDR2 SYGVKD. The CDR3 DNA follows: TGTGCCATCAGGGGGGACAGCTATGGCTACACCTTC. Protein product: CAIRGDSYGYTF.

V usage is TRBV7-2 and J usage is TRBJ1-5; D possibly corresponds to TRBD1 (6 bases). V lost 2 bases and J 5 bases, leaving 13 bases between the germline ends. Germline assignment: CDR1 SGHTA and CDR2 FQGNSA. The CDR3 loop spans 15 amino acids. The CDR3 is CASSLLQGGDQPQHF. The CDR3 nucleotides read TGTGCCAGCAGCTTATTACAGGGAGGGGATCAGCCCCAGCATTTT.

V usage is TRBV7-2 and J usage is TRBJ2-1, with 10 bases lining up with TRBD1. CDR3 length: 15 residues. J lost 7 bases, V lost 5 bases, and 8 bases had no gene match. Per the germline V gene, CDR1 is SGHTA and CDR2 is FQGNSA. This CDR3 reads CASSLTGGLANEQFF. The CDR3 DNA follows: TGTGCCAGCAGCCTGACAGGGGGCCTAGCAAATGAGCAGTTCTTC.